These 3 T cell receptor beta chains were all obtained from the same sample, sequenced in a study of T cell changes during pregnancy in multiple sclerosis. Clones were sequenced by immunoSEQ multiplex PCR, and TCRdb holds only the in-frame ones, with some missing. This sample yields around 100,000 clones, of which about 90% are seen a single time; approximately 2% belongs to the top ten. Sample: peripheral blood, taken after pregnancy. The source of these receptors is a female donor with multiple sclerosis, enrolled in a pregnancy study.

The chain recombines TRBV7-3 with TRBJ1-4; a weak D match, TRBD1 (5 bases). Trimming cost V 0 bases and J 4 bases, with 15 bases left between them. The CDR3 spans 17 residues. Per germline, CDR1 SGHTA and CDR2 FQGTGA. The CDR3 nucleotides read TGTGCCAGCAGCTTAACGTGGTGCAGGGCCGATAATGAAAAACTGTTTTTT. Translated: CASSLTWCRADNEKLFF. Drawing the rest from reference TRBV7-3 and TRBJ1-4, the complete variable domain is GAGVSQTPSNKVTEKGKYVELRCDPISGHTALYWYRQSLGQGPEFLIYFQGTGAADDSGLPNDRFFAVRPEGSVSTLKIQRTERGDSAVYLCASSLTWCRADNEKLFFGSGTQLSVL.

The chain combines TRBV5-1 with TRBJ1-2; D remains unclear. CDR3 length equals 12 residues. V was clipped by 4 bases and J by 2 bases, with 6 bases between them. CDR1 and CDR2 from the germline V gene are SGHRS and YFSETQ. CDR3 sequence reads: CASSGRNYGYTF. CDR3 in DNA: TGCGCCAGCAGCGGCAGAAACTATGGCTACACCTTC.

This chain links TRBV18 with TRBJ2-5, with TRBD1 as a possible D gene (6 bases). This CDR3 has 15 amino acids. Per the germline V gene, CDR1 is KGHSH and CDR2 is LQKENI. V lost 1 base and J lost 4, with 13 bases in between. CDR3 in DNA: TGTGCCAGCTCACCACTCGCAGGGGATGTAGAGACCCAGTACTTC. Translation gives CASSPLAGDVETQYF.